Listed below are T cell receptor beta chains from one sample, sequenced in a study of cytomegalovirus exposure and HLA in healthy donors. Repertoires were generated with immunoSEQ multiplex PCR, while TCRdb's copy carries only in-frame clones and drops some. Among roughly 100,000 clones listed, roughly 80% were seen once. What was sequenced was PBMCs. All receptors derive from a man aged 40-49 years in good health and CMV-seropositive. CDR3s include the opening cysteine and the closing phenylalanine or tryptophan. A D gene is named only where the DNA matches it firmly. Clone size is not always given. Where it is, it says once, few, many or a class for expanded clones.

J gene	clone size	V gene	D gene	CDR3 DNA	CDR3 protein
TRBJ2-2	few	TRBV19	NA	TGTGCCAGTAGTATGGGCCAGCTGAACACCGGGGAGCTGTTTTTT	CASSMGQLNTGELFF
TRBJ2-1	few	TRBV9	TRBD2	TGTGCCAGCAGCGTTTTAGCGGGGGGCCATAGCTCCTACAATGAGCAGTTCTTC	CASSVLAGGHSSYNEQFF
TRBJ1-2	NA	TRBV28	NA	TGTGCCAGCACCCTAACAGGGTTGAGCTATGGCTACACCTTC	CASTLTGLSYGYTF
TRBJ2-5	NA	TRBV5-1	NA	TGCGCCAGCAGCTTGGAGGTGGGAGGCCCCTCCCAAGGGGAGACCCAGTACTTC	CASSLEVGGPSQGETQYF
TRBJ2-5	NA	TRBV7-2	NA	TGTGCCAGCAGCTTCGCGCACGCGGAGACCCAGTACTTC	CASSFAHAETQYF
TRBJ2-7	NA	TRBV5-1	NA	TGCGCCAGCAGCTTGGGGGGGACATCCTCCTACGAGCAGTACTTC	CASSLGGTSSYEQYF
TRBJ2-7	NA	TRBV11-2	TRBD1	TGTGCCAGCAGCACCCTGACAGGGGCCGCCTACGAGCAGTACTTC	CASSTLTGAAYEQYF
TRBJ2-1	NA	TRBV5-6	NA	TGTGCCAGCAGTTTGAAGGAGTCCTACAATGAGCAGTTCTTC	CASSLKESYNEQFF
TRBJ2-5	few	TRBV7-9	NA	TGTGCCAGCAGCTTAGTGGCAGGGGCAGAGACCCAGTACTTC	CASSLVAGAETQYF
TRBJ1-5	NA	TRBV19	NA	TGTGCCAGTAGCCTACAGGATAGCAATCAGCCCCAGCATTTT	CASSLQDSNQPQHF
TRBJ2-2	few	TRBV7-6	TRBD2	TGTGCCAGCAGCGCCTTAGCGGGAGGATCGGCCGGGGAGCTGTTTTTT	CASSALAGGSAGELFF
TRBJ2-1	once	TRBV28	NA	TGTGCCAGCACCCAGGAGGGGGCAGCTACGATGTCCCAGCAGTTCTTC	CASTQEGAATMSQQFF
TRBJ1-2	NA	TRBV6-1	TRBD1	TGTGCCAGCAGTGGACAGGGGGATATCCTAAGCGGCTACACCTTC	CASSGQGDILSGYTF
TRBJ2-7	once	TRBV21-1	NA	TGTGCCAGCAGCAAAGCCAACCTAGCGGAAACCTACGAGCAGTACTTC	CASSKANLAETYEQYF
TRBJ1-6	few	TRBV5-8	NA	TGTGCCAGCAGCTTCAAAGTACCAGTGGTTCCCCTCCACTTT	CASSFKVPVVPLHF
TRBJ1-3	NA	TRBV4-2	NA	TGTGCCAGCAGCCAAGATGCAGGGTTTGCTGGAAACACCATATATTTT	CASSQDAGFAGNTIYF
TRBJ2-7	NA	TRBV5-1	TRBD1	TGCGCCAGCAGCCAAATCCCGGGACAGGGCTTCTCCTACGAGCAGTACTTC	CASSQIPGQGFSYEQYF
TRBJ1-2	NA	TRBV29-1	TRBD1	TGCAGCATTCAGGACAGGAGCGATGGCTACACCTTC	CSIQDRSDGYTF
TRBJ2-1	NA	TRBV9	NA	TGTGCCAGCAGCGTAAGGCAGGACAGCTACAATGAGCAGTTCTTC	CASSVRQDSYNEQFF
TRBJ1-5	NA	TRBV6-5	NA	TGTGCCAGCAGGACCGGGACAAGTAATCAGCCCCAGCATTTT	CASRTGTSNQPQHF
TRBJ2-2	few	TRBV4-1	NA	TGCGCCAGCAGCCCCGGGATAGCGGCGAACACCGGGGAGCTGTTTTTT	CASSPGIAANTGELFF
TRBJ2-7	NA	TRBV4-3	NA	TGCGCCAGCAGCATAGACTACGGGGGCTACGAGCAGTACTTC	CASSIDYGGYEQYF
TRBJ2-7	NA	TRBV14	NA	TGTGCCAGCAGTCCTACAGGGTCGGTCTACGAGCAGTACTTC	CASSPTGSVYEQYF
TRBJ1-4	NA	TRBV2	NA	TGTGCCAGCAGTGTGACTTGTTTGATGTTTTTT	CASSVTCLMFF
TRBJ1-5	NA	TRBV5-6	NA	TGTGCCAGCAGCTCCTCAGGTGCAGGGCAGCCCCAGCATTTT	CASSSSGAGQPQHF
TRBJ2-5	NA	TRBV18	NA	TGTGCCAGCTCACCGAGGCAAGAGACCCAGTACTTC	CASSPRQETQYF
TRBJ1-1	NA	TRBV7-3	NA	TGTGCCAGCAGCCTACCTAGGCAGGGCGGTCACACTGAAGCTTTCTTT	CASSLPRQGGHTEAFF
TRBJ2-6	NA	TRBV18	TRBD1	TGTGCCAGCTCACCCAGGGACAGGGATTCTGGGGCCAACGTCCTGACTTTC	CASSPRDRDSGANVLTF
TRBJ2-5	NA	TRBV5-8	NA	TGTGCCAGCAGCTTGGCAGCAGTTAGAGGAGAGACCCAGTACTTC	CASSLAAVRGETQYF
TRBJ2-7	NA	TRBV5-4	NA	TGTGCCAGCAGCTTAAGGAGCGAGCAGTACTTC	CASSLRSEQYF
TRBJ2-5	NA	TRBV5-1	TRBD1	TGCGCCAGCAGCTTGGTTGGGACAGGGGTCGAGACCCAGTACTTC	CASSLVGTGVETQYF
TRBJ1-1	NA	TRBV28	NA	TGTGCCAGCAGCGGACACCTCAACACTGAAGCTTTCTTT	CASSGHLNTEAFF
TRBJ2-6	NA	TRBV19	TRBD1	TGTGCCAGTAGTAGGGGACAGGGAGGCTCTGGGGCCAACGTCCTGACTTTC	CASSRGQGGSGANVLTF
TRBJ1-2	NA	TRBV10-3	NA	TGTGCCATCACCGACAGCTATGGCTACACCTTC	CAITDSYGYTF
TRBJ1-1	many	TRBV28	NA	TGTGCCAGCAGCATCCGGGTTTATGCTTTCTTT	CASSIRVYAFF
TRBJ2-7	NA	TRBV5-8	NA	TGTGCCAGCAGAGCCCCCCCCTACGAGCAGTACTTC	CASRAPPYEQYF
TRBJ1-2	NA	TRBV5-1	TRBD1	TGCGCCAGCAGCTTGATTGTATCCGGACAGGATGGCTACACCTTC	CASSLIVSGQDGYTF
TRBJ1-3	NA	TRBV7-2	NA	TGTGCCAGCAGCTTATTCTTTAGGTTCCAAGAGGGCTCTGGAAACACCATATATTTT	CASSLFFRFQEGSGNTIYF
TRBJ2-1	NA	TRBV6-4	TRBD2	TGTGCCAGCAGTGGGACTAGTGGCGAGTACAATGAGCAGTTCTTC	CASSGTSGEYNEQFF
TRBJ2-2	NA	TRBV18	TRBD1	TGTGCCAGCTCATTGTCGGGGACAGGGAACACCGGGGAGCTGTTTTTT	CASSLSGTGNTGELFF
TRBJ1-4	NA	TRBV18	TRBD1	TGTGCCAGCTCACGAGGACAGGCTAATAATGAAAAACTGTTTTTT	CASSRGQANNEKLFF
TRBJ2-7	NA	TRBV11-3	NA	TGTGCCAGCAGCTTAGAGGGCACGTACGAGCAGTACTTC	CASSLEGTYEQYF
TRBJ1-4	NA	TRBV9	NA	TGTGCCAGCAGCGAGGGACATCGGAATGAAAAACTGTTTTTT	CASSEGHRNEKLFF
TRBJ2-5	NA	TRBV28	TRBD1	TGTGCCAGCAGTTTAAGGACAGGCGGCCAGTACTTC	CASSLRTGGQYF
TRBJ1-3	NA	TRBV5-4	TRBD1	TGTGCCAGCAGTTCCGGGACAGTCCCCTCTGGAAACACCATATATTTT	CASSSGTVPSGNTIYF
TRBJ1-2	NA	TRBV6-5	TRBD1	TGTGCCAGCGGAAGACAGGGGTATGGCTACACCTTC	CASGRQGYGYTF
TRBJ1-5	few	TRBV5-8	NA	TGTGCCAGCAGCCTCGACGGGGTCCAGTATGTCGATCAGCCCCAGCATTTT	CASSLDGVQYVDQPQHF
TRBJ1-2	NA	TRBV9	NA	TGTGCCAGCAGCGTAGGGGGCGACTATGGCTACACCTTC	CASSVGGDYGYTF
TRBJ2-5	NA	TRBV18	NA	TGTGCCAGCTCACCGGCCAGCGAAGAGACCCAGTACTTC	CASSPASEETQYF
TRBJ1-2	NA	TRBV7-9	NA	TGTGCCAGCAGCTTTGGGGCAGGTGGGGGCTACACCTTC	CASSFGAGGGYTF
TRBJ2-7	NA	TRBV19	TRBD2	TGTGCCAGTAGTATGCCTAGCGGGGTTGGTGAGCAGTACTTC	CASSMPSGVGEQYF